This T cell receptor beta chain was identified in a study of T cells after yellow fever vaccination. Overall study results and limits: Detected again after the booster were most primary-vaccination clones, at approximately 95% CD4 and nearly 90% CD8. Any FACS-sorted repertoire could hold abundant clonotypes that contaminate it from the bulk population.

5'RACE template switching added a universal primer site and UMIs to TCR cDNA. TCRdb re-derived calls from the 5' RACE reads in MiXCR, one entry per CDR3 protein. This sample has 300,000 to 400,000 distinct CDR3 sequences, with 4% found just once. The V gene's germline CDR1 is SGHTA and CDR2 FQGNSA. The ends were cut back, 10 bases at V and 8 bases at J, with 12 bases in the middle. This CDR3 comprises 12 residues. This clonotype was recorded a few times. The target antigen is unknown. The sequence was obtained from a man aged 18 to 29 who received the YFV17D yellow fever vaccine. V gene TRBV7-2 combines with J gene TRBJ1-6, with D perhaps TRBD1 (6 bases). The starting material was PBMCs, obtained 5 days after the yellow fever booster vaccination. CDR3: CAINTGYSPLHF. Here the CDR3 DNA reads TGTGCCATCAATACAGGGTATTCACCCCTCCACTTT.